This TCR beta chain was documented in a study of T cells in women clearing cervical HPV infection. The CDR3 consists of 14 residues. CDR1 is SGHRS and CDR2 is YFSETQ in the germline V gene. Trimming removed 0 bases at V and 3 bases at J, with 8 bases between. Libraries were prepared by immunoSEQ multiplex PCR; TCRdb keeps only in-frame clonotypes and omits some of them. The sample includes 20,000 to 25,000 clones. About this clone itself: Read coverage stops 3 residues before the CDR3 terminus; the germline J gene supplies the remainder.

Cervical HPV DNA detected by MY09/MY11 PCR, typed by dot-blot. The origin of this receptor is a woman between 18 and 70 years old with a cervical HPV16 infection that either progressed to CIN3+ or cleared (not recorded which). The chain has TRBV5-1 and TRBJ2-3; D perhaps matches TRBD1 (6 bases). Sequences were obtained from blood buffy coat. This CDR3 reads CASSLVGATDTQYF. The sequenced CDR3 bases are TGCGCCAGCAGCTTGGTGGGGGCGACAGATACG. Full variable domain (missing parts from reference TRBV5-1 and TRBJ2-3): KAGVTQTPRYLIKTRGQQVTLSCSPISGHRSVSWYQQTPGQGLQFLFEYFSETQRNKGNFPGRFSGRQFSNSRSEMNVSTLELGDSALYLCASSLVGATDTQYFGPGTRLTVL.